This TCR beta chain was sequenced during a study of blood T cell repertoires in COVID-19. Using immunoSEQ multiplex PCR, the repertoire was profiled, and TCRdb retains in-frame clones only, with some absent. This table has some 99,000 clones, about 81% appearing once. Germline V lookup: CDR1 SGHTA, CDR2 FQGNSA. The CDR3 has 14 residues. Trimming cost V 5 bases and J 0 bases, with 8 bases left between them. This receptor was identified in a man in his 70s with acute or convalescent COVID-19. Sequencing was carried out using peripheral blood. This rearrangement joins TRBV7-2 to TRBJ1-3, with a possible D match to TRBD1 (5 bases). The DNA for the CDR3 is TGTGCCAGCAGCCCAGGGCTCTCTGGAAACACCATATATTTT. Translating it yields CASSPGLSGNTIYF. The full variable domain, its missing parts supplied by reference TRBV7-2 and TRBJ1-3, is GAGVSQSPSNKVTEKGKDVELRCDPISGHTALYWYRQSLGQGLEFLIYFQGNSAPDKSGLPSDRFSAERTGGSVSTLTIQRTQQEDSAVYLCASSPGLSGNTIYFGEGSWLTVV.